A single sample is the source of the 25 T cell receptor beta chains below, sequenced in a study of T-cell memory formation after mild COVID-19. Each CDR3 protein is one row after TCRdb ran MiXCR on the 5' RACE reads. The sample contains just under 50,000 distinct CDR3 sequences, 9.5% to 15% of which appear only once. Sequences were obtained from PBMCs or a T cell subset sorted from them (not recorded which). These receptors were taken from a man aged 18 to 30 who had mild COVID-19 (a few samples of this study predate the infection). Cell type and time point are not known.

By its share, this clonotype is medium-sized. The gene calls are TRBV7-2 and TRBJ2-5; 7 positions match TRBD2. Looked up from germline, CDR1 is SGHTA and CDR2 is FQGNSA. The CDR3 totals 15 residues. The junction had 10 bases not matched to a gene; V was cut back by 5 bases and J by 4 bases. CDR3: CASSPGGVSGETQYF. CDR3 sequence (DNA): TGTGCCAGCAGCCCGGGGGGAGTATCGGGAGAGACCCAGTACTTC.

This clonotype was counted at least ten times. The gene calls are TRBV7-3 and TRBJ2-1, with D possibly being TRBD1 (5 bases). The germline V gene has CDR1 SGHTA and CDR2 FQGTGA. Trimming stripped 3 bases from V and 0 bases from J, with 6 bases between. This CDR3 is built from 14 residues. The CDR3: CASSFDSSYNEQFF. The CDR3 region has the DNA TGTGCCAGCAGCTTCGACAGCTCCTACAATGAGCAGTTCTTC. Filled out from reference TRBV7-3 and TRBJ2-1, the complete variable domain reads GAGVSQTPSNKVTEKGKYVELRCDPISGHTALYWYRQSLGQGPEFLIYFQGTGAADDSGLPNDRFFAVRPEGSVSTLKIQRTERGDSAVYLCASSFDSSYNEQFFGPGTRLTVL.

The sample holds a few counts of this clonotype. J is TRBJ1-5 and V is TRBV7-3; D is unresolved. Trimming removed 6 bases at V and 5 bases at J, with 8 bases between. The CDR3 loop spans 12 amino acids. Germline CDR1 SGHTA, CDR2 FQGTGA. CDR3 loop: CASSSGDQPQHF. In DNA form, the CDR3 reads TGTGCCAGCAGTAGCGGAGATCAGCCCCAGCATTTT.

This clonotype was seen only a few times. The CDR3 DNA reads TGTGCCAGCAGCCCGTACACAGATACGCAGTATTTT. Translated: CASSPYTDTQYF. This chain uses TRBV7-2 with TRBJ2-3; D is unresolved. The length of the CDR3 is 12 residues. V lost 5 bases and J lost 2, with 5 bases in between. Per the germline V gene, CDR1 is SGHTA and CDR2 is FQGNSA.

This clonotype occurred many times. The rearrangement links TRBV20-1 to TRBJ1-3; D is possibly TRBD1 (5 bases). CDR3 length: 13 amino acids. The V and J ends lost 6 bases and 8 bases respectively, with 17 bases between them. Germline V gene sequence: CDR1 DFQATT, CDR2 SNEGSKA (reference sequence). The CDR3 nucleotides read TGCAGTGCCTCCAAGGGCAGGGCTGACACCATATATTTT. Translation: CSASKGRADTIYF.

CDR3 protein: CASSHVRPARLALNTGELFF. The DNA for the CDR3 is TGCGCCAGCAGCCACGTTCGACCCGCGCGGCTAGCGCTGAACACCGGGGAGCTGTTTTTT. The rearrangement links TRBV4-1 to TRBJ2-2; D perhaps matches TRBD2 (6 bases). The CDR3 totals 20 residues. Deletions cut 3 bases from V and 1 base from J, with 24 bases between. Germline V gene data show CDR1 as MGHRA and CDR2 as YSYEKL.

The chain has TRBV20-1 and TRBJ2-3; weak D call: TRBD1 (6 bases). The CDR3 runs to 16 residues. CDR1 is DFQATT and CDR2 is SNEGSKA in the germline V gene (reference sequence). Trimming left V 0 bases short and J 0 bases short, with 13 bases between. In nucleotides, the CDR3 is TGCAGTGCTAGAGATCTTAAGGACAGAAGCACAGATACGCAGTATTTT. Protein: CSARDLKDRSTDTQYF.

In this sample, this clonotype turned up a few times. The chain is built from TRBV4-1 and TRBJ1-2; TRBD1 aligns across 9 bases. V dropped 0 bases and J dropped 8; count of bases not matched to a gene: 7. Germline lookup yields CDR1 MGHRA and CDR2 YSYEKL. The CDR3 contains 15 residues. The CDR3 sequence is CASSQEWGQGAGYTF. The CDR3, as DNA: TGCGCCAGCAGCCAAGAATGGGGACAGGGAGCCGGCTACACCTTC.

The sample holds many counts of this clonotype. The rearrangement links TRBV10-3 to TRBJ2-7; unclear D gene. V lost 6 bases to trimming and J lost 2 bases, with 11 bases between them. CDR1 is ENHRY and CDR2 is SYGVKD in the germline V gene. The CDR3 runs 13 residues. As DNA, the CDR3 is TGTGCCATCAGGAGGACGGATGCCTACGAGCAGTACTTC. Its protein is CAIRRTDAYEQYF.

The rearrangement uses TRBV5-1 and TRBJ2-5; 12 bases map to TRBD2. Germline loops: CDR1 SGHRS, CDR2 YFSETQ. Trimming removed 2 bases from V and 5 bases from J; junction bases left unmatched: 1. This CDR3 contains 14 residues. CDR3 in amino acids: CASSLGTSGETQYF. CDR3 coding DNA: TGCGCCAGCAGCTTAGGGACTAGCGGGGAGACCCAGTACTTC.

V usage is TRBV7-6 and J usage is TRBJ1-1, with no clear D. The CDR3 has 14 residues. Trimming took off 2 bases at V and 1 base at J, with 8 bases between the two ends. Germline loops: CDR1 SGHVS, CDR2 FNYEAQ. CDR3 in amino acids: CASSLRRENTEAFF. In DNA form, the CDR3 reads TGTGCCAGCAGCTTACGTCGGGAGAACACTGAAGCTTTCTTT.

J is TRBJ2-1 and V is TRBV7-2; D not certain. Deletions cut 6 bases from V and 7 bases from J, with 16 bases between. The CDR3 has 14 residues. Per germline, CDR1 SGHTA and CDR2 FQGNSA. This chain's CDR3 is CASSRTLPGNEQFF. The CDR3 DNA reads TGTGCCAGCAGTCGGACCCTCCCTGGTAATGAGCAGTTCTTC.

The rearrangement joins TRBV5-1 to TRBJ2-3; D perhaps matches TRBD1 (7 bases). V lost 0 bases and J lost 5, with 10 bases in between. Germline lookup yields CDR1 SGHRS and CDR2 YFSETQ. There are 14 residues in the CDR3. The CDR3 DNA reads TGCGCCAGCAGCTTGGCAGGGGGGAGAGATACGCAGTATTTT. Translated: CASSLAGGRDTQYF.

The chain joins TRBV5-1 to TRBJ2-3; 9 bases map to TRBD1. Germline V gives CDR1 SGHRS, CDR2 YFSETQ. V shed 4 bases and J 3 bases; nucleotides not matched to a gene: 6. The CDR3 covers 15 residues. CDR3: CASSDTGQGTDTQYF. CDR3 DNA sequence: TGCGCCAGCAGCGACACGGGACAGGGAACAGATACGCAGTATTTT.

V and J are TRBV4-3 and TRBJ2-3, with D perhaps matching TRBD1 or TRBD2 (5 bases each). Germline CDR1 and CDR2: LGHNA and YSLEER. The length of the CDR3 is 16 residues. V lost 3 bases and J lost 0, with 13 bases in between. CDR3 sequence (DNA): TGCGCCAGCAGCCAGTCCGGGACGGCAAGCACAGATACGCAGTATTTT. Its translation is CASSQSGTASTDTQYF.

This clonotype occurred a few times. The rearrangement links TRBV15 to TRBJ2-5, with 7 bases aligning to TRBD1. This CDR3 region has 15 residues. Germline V gives CDR1 LNHNV, CDR2 YYDKDF (reference sequence). Unmatched junction bases numbered 3, after V lost 0 bases and J lost 2 bases. The CDR3 is CATSRDPGQQETQYF. Written as DNA, the CDR3 is TGTGCCACCAGCAGAGACCCGGGACAGCAAGAGACCCAGTACTTC.

The chain uses TRBV2 and TRBJ2-1; 9 positions agree with TRBD2. This CDR3 is built from 13 residues. After removal of 8 bases from V and 4 bases from J, the junction contained 3 bases not matched to a gene. Per germline, CDR1 SNHLY and CDR2 FYNNEI. CDR3 in amino acids: CASVAGVYNEQFF. The CDR3, as DNA: TGTGCCAGCGTAGCGGGGGTATACAATGAGCAGTTCTTC.

This clonotype has more than one count but fewer than ten. V and J are TRBV6-2 or TRBV6-3 and TRBJ1-6; unclear D gene. V lost 3 bases and J lost 6, with 0 bases in between. This CDR3 has 11 amino acids. The germline CDR1 and CDR2 sequences are MNHEY and SVGEGT. DNA for the CDR3: TGTGCCAGCAGTTATAATTCACCCCTCCACTTT. Protein: CASSYNSPLHF.

This clonotype appeared a few times. One junction end does not reproduce the germline sequence, and a read error may be involved. The chain couples TRBV7-7 to TRBJ2-6; a weak D match, TRBD1 (5 bases). This CDR3 is 15 amino acids long. Germline CDR1 and CDR2: SSHAT and FNYEAQ (reference sequence). The CDR3 spells CASSLGQPGANVLTF. Here the CDR3 DNA reads TGTGCTAGCAGCTTAGGACAACCTGGGGCCAACGTCCTGACTTTC.

The rearrangement uses TRBV4-1 and TRBJ1-1; 11 positions agree with TRBD1. Per the germline V gene, CDR1 is MGHRA and CDR2 is YSYEKL. CDR3 length: 16 residues. Unmatched junction bases numbered 6, after V lost 2 bases and J lost 4 bases. For the CDR3, the DNA is TGCGCCAGCAGCCAATTACGGGACAGGGGGAGCACTGAAGCTTTCTTT. It is translated as CASSQLRDRGSTEAFF.

The sample holds a few counts of this clonotype. This rearrangement joins TRBV10-2 to TRBJ2-7; 9 bases align to TRBD2. With 1 base clipped from V and 3 bases from J, the junction kept 4 bases outside the gene matches. The CDR3 is 15 amino acids. Germline CDR1 reads WSHSY; CDR2 reads SAAADI. CDR3 region: CASSELASGNYEQYF. CDR3 coding DNA: TGCGCCAGCAGTGAGTTGGCTAGCGGGAACTACGAGCAGTACTTC.

The CDR3 DNA reads TGCGCCAGCAGCGGGACCCTCTATAATTCACCCCTCCACTTT. Protein: CASSGTLYNSPLHF. This chain links TRBV4-3 with TRBJ1-6; maybe TRBD1 (5 bases). From germline, CDR1 is LGHNA and CDR2 YSLEER. Trimming removed 5 bases from V and 3 bases from J, with 8 bases in between. CDR3 length equals 14 residues.

The chain recombines TRBV18 with TRBJ2-3; 7 bases are a match to TRBD1. CDR3 size: 15 residues. The germline gives CDR1 KGHSH, CDR2 LQKENI. The V gene end was trimmed by 3 bases and the J gene end by 2 bases; junction bases not matched to a gene: 5. The CDR3: CASSPTGAPTDTQYF. The CDR3 bases are TGTGCCAGCTCACCCACAGGGGCCCCCACAGATACGCAGTATTTT.

This clonotype was picked up a small number of times. The rearrangement links TRBV6-4 to TRBJ1-2, with D unresolved. The ends were cut back, 6 bases at V and 4 bases at J, with 18 bases in the middle. Germline V lookup: CDR1 MRHNA, CDR2 SNTAGT. CDR3 length equals 15 residues. The CDR3 sequence: CASRPQEGALYGYTF. CDR3 in DNA: TGTGCCAGCAGACCGCAAGAAGGAGCGCTCTATGGCTACACCTTC.

This clonotype was seen more than once but under ten times. The chain uses TRBV6-5 and TRBJ2-2, with 7 positions matching TRBD2. With V trimmed by 6 bases and J by 0 bases, 4 bases remained unmatched. The CDR3 is 15 residues long. From germline, CDR1 is MNHEY and CDR2 SVGAGI. The CDR3 coding sequence is TGTGCCAGCAGCCCCGCGGGGGCGAACACCGGGGAGCTGTTTTTT. Its translation: CASSPAGANTGELFF.